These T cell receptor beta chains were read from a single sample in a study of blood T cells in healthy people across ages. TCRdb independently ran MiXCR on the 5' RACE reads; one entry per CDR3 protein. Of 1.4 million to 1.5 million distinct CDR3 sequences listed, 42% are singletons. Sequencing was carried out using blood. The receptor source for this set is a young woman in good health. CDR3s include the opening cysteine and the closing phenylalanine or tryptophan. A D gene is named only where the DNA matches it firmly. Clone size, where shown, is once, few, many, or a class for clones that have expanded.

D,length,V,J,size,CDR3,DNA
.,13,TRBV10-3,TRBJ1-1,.,CAIKEDMVTEAFF,TGTGCCATCAAAGAGGACATGGTCACTGAAGCTTTCTTT
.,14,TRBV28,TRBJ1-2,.,CASGAQTGSYGYTF,TGTGCCAGCGGAGCCCAGACAGGCAGTTATGGCTACACCTTC
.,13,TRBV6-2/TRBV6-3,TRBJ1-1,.,CASTRAGNTEAFF,TGTGCCAGCACCCGGGCGGGGAACACTGAAGCTTTCTTT
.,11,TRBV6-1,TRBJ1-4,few,CASTEVEKLFF,TGTGCCAGCACCGAAGTTGAAAAACTGTTTTTT
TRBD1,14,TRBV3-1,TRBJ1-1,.,CASRQTGTGSQAFF,TGTGCCAGCAGGCAAACCGGGACAGGATCCCAAGCTTTCTTT
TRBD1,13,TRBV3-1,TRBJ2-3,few,CATGPGTVYTQYF,TGTGCCACCGGGCCAGGGACAGTCTATACGCAGTATTTT
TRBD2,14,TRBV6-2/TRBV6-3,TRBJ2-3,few,CASRTSGGPDTQYF,TGTGCCAGCAGAACTAGCGGGGGACCAGATACGCAGTATTTT
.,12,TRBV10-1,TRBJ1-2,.,CARLGPNCGYTF,TGCGCCCGCCTCGGACCCAACTGTGGCTACACCTTC
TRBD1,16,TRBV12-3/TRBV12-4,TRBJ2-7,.,CASSTLWGQKTYEQYF,TGTGCCAGCAGCACCCTTTGGGGACAGAAAACCTACGAGCAGTACTTC
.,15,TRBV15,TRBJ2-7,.,CATSPPGITTYEQYF,TGTGCCACCAGCCCACCAGGGATCACTACCTACGAGCAGTACTTC
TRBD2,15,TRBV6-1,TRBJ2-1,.,CASSVSSGGPYEQFF,TGTGCCAGCAGTGTGTCGTCGGGGGGGCCCTATGAGCAGTTCTTC
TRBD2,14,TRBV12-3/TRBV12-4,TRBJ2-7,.,CASSGLAVPYEQYF,TGTGCCAGCAGCGGACTAGCGGTCCCCTACGAGCAGTACTTC
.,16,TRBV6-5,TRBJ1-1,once,CASSYLEGGYVTEAFF,TGTGCCAGCAGTTACTTGGAGGGGGGATACGTAACTGAAGCTTTCTTT
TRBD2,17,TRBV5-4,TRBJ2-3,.,CASSLAQRGGPTDTQYF,TGTGCCAGCAGCTTGGCCCAGCGGGGGGGGCCCACAGATACGCAGTATTTT
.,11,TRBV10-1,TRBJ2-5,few,CASSEGATQYF,TGCGCCAGCAGTGAGGGGGCGACCCAGTACTTC
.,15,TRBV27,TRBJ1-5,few,CASSLNAGEGQPQHF,TGTGCCAGCAGTTTAAACGCAGGGGAGGGTCAGCCCCAGCATTTT
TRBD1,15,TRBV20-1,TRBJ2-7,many,CSARDRGGVMYEQYF,TGCAGTGCTAGAGATCGAGGGGGCGTTATGTACGAGCAGTACTTC
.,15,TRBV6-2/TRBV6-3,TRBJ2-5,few,CASSRPLGEQETQYF,TGTGCCAGCAGTAGGCCCCTAGGGGAGCAGGAGACCCAGTACTTC
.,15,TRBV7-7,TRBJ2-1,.,CASSTRAGLDNEQFF,TGTGCTAGCAGCACACGCGCGGGCCTCGACAATGAGCAGTTCTTC